A selection of T cell receptor beta chains follows, all from one sample in a study of blood T cell repertoires in COVID-19. Libraries were prepared by immunoSEQ multiplex PCR; TCRdb keeps only in-frame clonotypes and omits some of them. Of under 35,000 clones in the sample, approximately 91% were seen once. Sequenced material: peripheral blood. The receptors stem from a human donor in a cohort sampled during active COVID-19. CDR3s include the opening cysteine and the closing phenylalanine or tryptophan.

j_call	v_call	cdr3_aa
TRBJ2-3	TRBV4-1	CASSQLIVRDTQYF
TRBJ2-3	TRBV19	CASSIPRGVKTNTQYF
TRBJ1-1	TRBV19	CASKTQGEGMNTEAFF
TRBJ1-1	TRBV18	CASSPNYLQGLGSTEAFF
TRBJ1-3	TRBV29-1	CSVGTDGNTIYF
TRBJ1-3	TRBV5-5	CASSLAGGAASGNTIYF
TRBJ2-3	TRBV28	CASSLGIGRADTQYF
TRBJ1-1	TRBV25-1	CASSKGVRNTEAFF
TRBJ1-1	TRBV25-1	CASSEGQGLAFF
TRBJ2-3	TRBV19	CASSIFGQGSTDTQYF
TRBJ2-3	TRBV10-3	CAIRVDISSTDTQYF
TRBJ2-3	TRBV4-3	CASSHEIRDTQYF
TRBJ2-5	TRBV13	CASSSNGGQGGRSETQYF
TRBJ1-2	TRBV18	CASSPTGGDGYTF
TRBJ2-3	TRBV5-1	CASSQGLTDTQYF
TRBJ1-4	TRBV18	CASSPRRGTEKLFF
TRBJ2-3	TRBV4-1	CASSRTGGTDTQYF
TRBJ2-5	TRBV18	CASSPGPSQETQYF
TRBJ2-5	TRBV19	CASSIRGETQYF
TRBJ1-6	TRBV12-3/TRBV12-4	CASRGQVNSPLHF